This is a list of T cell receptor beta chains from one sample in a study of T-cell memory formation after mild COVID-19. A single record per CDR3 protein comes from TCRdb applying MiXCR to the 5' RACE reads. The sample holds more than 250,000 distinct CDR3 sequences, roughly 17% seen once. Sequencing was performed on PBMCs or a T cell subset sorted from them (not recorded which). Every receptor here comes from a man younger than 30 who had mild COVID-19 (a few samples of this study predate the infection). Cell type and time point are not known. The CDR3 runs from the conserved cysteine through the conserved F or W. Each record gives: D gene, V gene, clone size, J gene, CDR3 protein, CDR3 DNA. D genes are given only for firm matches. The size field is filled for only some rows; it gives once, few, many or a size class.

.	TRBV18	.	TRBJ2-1	CASSPGFPPWFF	TGTGCCAGCTCACCAGGGTTCCCACCCTGGTTCTTC
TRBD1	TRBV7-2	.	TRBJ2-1	CASSTIRRDRDINEQFF	TGTGCCAGCAGTACCATCCGACGGGACAGGGATATCAATGAGCAGTTCTTC
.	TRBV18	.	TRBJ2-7	CASSPPGHRRIYEQYF	TGTGCCAGCTCACCCCCCGGCCATCGGAGAATATACGAGCAGTACTTC
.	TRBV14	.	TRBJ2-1	CASSQGHTFPHNEQFF	TGTGCCAGCAGCCAAGGTCATACTTTCCCCCACAATGAGCAGTTCTTC
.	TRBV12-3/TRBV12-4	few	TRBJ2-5	CASSLMEETQYF	TGTGCCAGCAGTTTAATGGAAGAGACCCAGTACTTC
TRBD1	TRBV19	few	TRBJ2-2	CASTTRTGDRAGELFF	TGTGCCAGTACCACACGGACAGGGGATAGGGCCGGGGAGCTGTTTTTT
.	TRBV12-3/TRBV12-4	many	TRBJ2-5	CASSPRGALQETQYF	TGTGCCAGCAGCCCAAGGGGGGCTCTCCAAGAGACCCAGTACTTC
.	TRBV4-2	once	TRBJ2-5	CASSLIISGQETQYF	TGTGCCAGCAGCCTTATCATTAGCGGCCAAGAGACCCAGTACTTC
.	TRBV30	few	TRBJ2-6	CAWIGVGANVLTF	TGTGCCTGGATAGGGGTCGGGGCCAACGTCCTGACTTTC
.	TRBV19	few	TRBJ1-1	CASSIGFYTEAFF	TGTGCCAGTAGTATAGGTTTTTACACTGAAGCTTTCTTT
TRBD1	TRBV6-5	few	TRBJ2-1	CASKRQGPNEQFF	TGTGCCAGCAAGAGACAGGGGCCCAATGAGCAGTTCTTC
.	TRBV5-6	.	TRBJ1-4	CASSIGRGAKGGPGLFF	TGTGCCAGCAGCATTGGACGCGGCGCGAAGGGGGGCCCGGGACTGTTTTTT
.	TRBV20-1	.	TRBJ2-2	CSARDIRTLLASNTGELFF	TGCAGTGCTAGAGATATAAGAACGCTCCTGGCTTCGAACACCGGGGAGCTGTTTTTT
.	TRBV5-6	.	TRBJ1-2	CASSPWGGYGYTF	TGTGCCAGCAGCCCGTGGGGTGGTTATGGCTACACCTTC
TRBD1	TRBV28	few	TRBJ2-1	CASSSSGQGFLEQFF	TGTGCCAGCAGTTCCTCGGGACAGGGTTTTTTGGAGCAGTTCTTC
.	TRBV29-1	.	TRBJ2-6	CSVGEHSGANVLTF	TGCAGCGTAGGGGAACACTCTGGGGCCAACGTCCTGACTTTC
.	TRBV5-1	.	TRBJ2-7	CASGLLRDAKSSYEQYF	TGCGCCAGCGGCTTACTCCGGGACGCCAAAAGCTCCTACGAGCAGTACTTC
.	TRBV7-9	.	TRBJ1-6	CASSPVGNSPLHF	TGTGCCAGCAGCCCTGTAGGAAATTCACCCCTCCACTTT
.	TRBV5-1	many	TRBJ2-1	CASSLPPYNEQFF	TGCGCCAGCAGCTTGCCTCCATACAATGAGCAGTTCTTC
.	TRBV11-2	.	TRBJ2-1	CASSLEARNEQFF	TGTGCCAGCAGCTTAGAGGCCCGCAATGAGCAGTTCTTC
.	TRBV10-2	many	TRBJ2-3	CASSEWVAGTDTQYF	TGCGCCAGCAGTGAGTGGGTAGCGGGCACAGATACGCAGTATTTT
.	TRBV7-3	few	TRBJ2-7	CASSLAPGFGYEQYF	TGTGCCAGCAGCTTAGCGCCGGGTTTTGGGTACGAGCAGTACTTC
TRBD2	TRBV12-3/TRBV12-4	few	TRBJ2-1	CASSRLAGYYNEQFF	TGTGCCAGCAGTAGACTAGCGGGCTACTACAATGAGCAGTTCTTC
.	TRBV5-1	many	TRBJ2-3	CASSYGQGGADTQYF	TGCGCCAGCAGCTATGGACAGGGAGGGGCAGATACGCAGTATTTT
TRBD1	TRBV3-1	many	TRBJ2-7	CASSYWTGSYEQYF	TGTGCCAGCAGCTACTGGACAGGATCCTACGAGCAGTACTTC
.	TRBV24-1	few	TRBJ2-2	CATSDSGHWDGELFF	TGTGCCACCAGTGATTCCGGACATTGGGACGGGGAGCTGTTTTTT
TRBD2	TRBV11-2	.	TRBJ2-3	CASSLDGLAGLTDTQYF	TGTGCCAGCAGCTTAGATGGGCTAGCGGGGTTAACAGATACGCAGTATTTT
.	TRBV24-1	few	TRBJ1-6	CATSDLNPGTPTWSSYNSPLHF	TGTGCCACCAGTGATTTAAATCCCGGGACCCCAACCTGGAGCTCCTATAATTCACCCCTCCACTTT
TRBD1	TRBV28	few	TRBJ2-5	CASRELGQGKTQYF	TGTGCCAGCAGGGAGTTAGGACAGGGAAAGACCCAGTACTTC
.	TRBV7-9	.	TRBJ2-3	CASSPGDFRLTDTQYF	TGTGCCAGCAGCCCGGGGGACTTCCGTTTAACAGATACGCAGTATTTT
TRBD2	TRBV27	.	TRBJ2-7	CASSGVFAGGRYEQYF	TGTGCCAGCAGTGGCGTATTCGCGGGGGGGCGGTACGAGCAGTACTTC
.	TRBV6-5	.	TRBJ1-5	CASSYVRGVQPQHF	TGTGCCAGCAGTTATGTGAGGGGAGTTCAGCCCCAGCATTTT
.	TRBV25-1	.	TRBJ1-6	CASSEAGSRGSPLHF	TGTGCCAGCAGTGAAGCAGGGTCTAGGGGTTCACCCCTCCACTTT
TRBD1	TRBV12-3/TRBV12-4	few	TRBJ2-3	CASNGQGVDTQYF	TGTGCCAGCAACGGACAGGGGGTAGATACGCAGTATTTT
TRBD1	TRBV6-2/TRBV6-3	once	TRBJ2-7	CASSGWDRPYEQYF	TGTGCCAGCAGTGGATGGGACAGGCCGTACGAGCAGTACTTC
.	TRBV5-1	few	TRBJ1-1	CASSFDPGAEAFF	TGCGCCAGCAGCTTTGACCCCGGGGCTGAAGCTTTCTTT
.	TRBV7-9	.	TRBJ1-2	CASSLPGENYGYTF	TGTGCCAGCAGCCTCCCGGGTGAGAACTATGGCTACACCTTC
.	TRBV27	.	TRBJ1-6	CASSLLQSVLRRSPLHF	TGTGCCAGCAGTTTATTACAGTCTGTATTGCGGAGGTCACCCCTCCACTTT
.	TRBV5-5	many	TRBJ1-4	CASSSTDLNEKLFF	TGTGCCAGCAGCTCGACAGACCTTAATGAAAAACTGTTTTTT
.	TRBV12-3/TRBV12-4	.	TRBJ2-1	CASSLDLAYEQFF	TGTGCCAGCAGCCTCGATCTAGCCTATGAGCAGTTCTTC
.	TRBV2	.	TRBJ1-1	CASRPGGWDTEAFF	TGTGCCAGCAGGCCGGGAGGGTGGGACACTGAAGCTTTCTTT
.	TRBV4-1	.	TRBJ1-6	CASSQVSVGTNSPLHF	TGCGCCAGCAGCCAAGTGTCCGTGGGTACTAATTCACCCCTCCACTTT
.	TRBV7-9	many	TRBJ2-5	CASGLPTQVTQYF	TGTGCCAGCGGACTACCGACCCAAGTGACCCAGTACTTC
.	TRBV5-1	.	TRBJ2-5	CASSLGGHFQETQYF	TGCGCCAGCAGCTTAGGGGGACACTTCCAAGAGACCCAGTACTTC
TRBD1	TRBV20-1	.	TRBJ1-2	CSARGPRTGRYGYTF	TGCAGTGCTCGGGGCCCGAGGACAGGGCGATATGGCTACACCTTC
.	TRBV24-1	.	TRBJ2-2	CATSDGGELFF	TGTGCCACCAGTGATGGGGGGGAGCTGTTTTTT
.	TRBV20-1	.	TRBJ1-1	CSGRIGNTEAFF	TGCAGTGGCCGAATTGGGAACACTGAAGCTTTCTTT
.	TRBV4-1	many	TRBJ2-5	CASSQEWGALKETQYF	TGCGCCAGCAGCCAAGAGTGGGGGGCCCTCAAGGAGACCCAGTACTTC